This section outlines one TCR beta chain sequence together with its context. Original processing methods: Amplification with reference gene primers provided the estimates of nucleated cell counts. Using immunoSEQ multiplex PCR, the repertoire was profiled, and TCRdb retains in-frame clones only, with some absent. V and J calls plus clone size are reproduced from that table; the DNA served to infer D and trimming. The sample lists tens of thousands of clones, more than 75% seen once, with about 3.8% in the top ten. These data come from a study of blood T cell repertoires in COVID-19. In the study overall: From the United States, Italy and Spain came samples of acute and convalescent COVID-19.

Germline V gene data show CDR1 as LNHDA and CDR2 as SQIVND (reference sequence). Trimming cost V 3 bases and J 10 bases; bases outside gene matches: 8. The CDR3 sequence is 14 residues long. The sequenced material came from peripheral blood. The sequence was collected from a human donor in a cohort sampled during active COVID-19. J is TRBJ1-2 and V is TRBV19; 10 bases map to TRBD1. CDR3 DNA: TGTGCCAGTAGTATGGGACAGGGGCAGCGTGACTACACCTTC. Protein sequence: CASSMGQGQRDYTF.